The sequence of this T cell receptor (beta chain) was determined in a study of blood T cell repertoires in COVID-19 (dated by TCRdb to about 2020). About the study as a whole: The collaborator samples originated in the United States, Italy and Spain and spanned the acute and convalescent phases of COVID-19. The repertoires were released in a freely available public database meant as a resource for research on the immune response to SARS-CoV-2. HLA class I and class II types, where available, came from metadata supplied by the sample provider rather than from assay-based typing. The material from the prospective study consisted of cDNA or gDNA derived from T cells, B-cell-depleted T cells, or PBMCs. A de-identified subject ID, COVID-19 status, age in years and sex were almost always included in the sample metadata. Samples were obtained from the ongoing ImmuneRACE study (first 160 participants) and from 1,254 subjects provided by 6 global collaborators. The dataset comprised deeply sampled blood TCRbeta repertoires from subjects exposed to, actively infected with, or recovered from COVID-19.

Each collaborating institution followed its own protocols to collect whole blood in K2EDTA tubes. For TCRbeta analysis, collaborators shipped samples as frozen whole blood, isolated PBMCs, or DNA extracted from either of those sample types. CDR1 and CDR2, looked up from the germline V gene, are SGDLS and YYNGEE. V drops 0 bases and J drops 9 bases, leaving 13 bases in between. From its cysteine to its phenylalanine, the CDR3 spans 15 amino acids. Only CDR3 DNA is held: 45 bases, read in frame from base 1. This clone occurred a few times. Which antigen it targets is not known. No much larger clonotype is one base removed from it; base qualities were not supplied. Study-wide findings and limitations: Clinical and demographic metadata were provided uncurated, with the amount varying by source and participant.

TCRbeta CDR3 regions were amplified from genomic DNA using the immunoSEQ Assay, a bias-controlled multiplex PCR. Per the authors' processing: The number of nucleated cells in each sample was estimated by amplification of reference gene primers within the assay. Sequence reads were collapsed and filtered to measure the absolute abundance of every unique TCRbeta CDR3 rearrangement. Productive Simpson clonality was computed per sample as the square root of Simpson's diversity index over productive rearrangements. What TCRdb holds here is the immuneACCESS table cut down to in-frame rearrangements. Part of the clones is not present; checked against another copy, under half of the missing clones reflect an unresolved V gene, and the others are unexplained. V, J and clone size reflect that table, while D and trimming were determined from the DNA. This sample holds about 85,000 clones; roughly 87% were observed only once. Clones ranked in the top ten supply 5.4% of the sample.

Source material: peripheral blood. The sequence joins TRBV9 to TRBJ1-6, with no confidently assigned D gene. The receptor was derived from a man in his 60s with acute or convalescent COVID-19. For the CDR3, the sequence is CASSVGPGEGSPLHF. DNA sequence: TGTGCCAGCAGCGTAGGTCCCGGGGAAGGTTCACCCCTCCACTTT. The CDR3 plus the reference TRBV9 and TRBJ1-6 genes for the other parts give the full variable domain: DSGVTQTPKHLITATGQRVTLRCSPRSGDLSVYWYQQSLDQGLQFLIQYYNGEERAKGNILERFSAQQFPDLHSELNLSSLELGDSALYFCASSVGPGEGSPLHFGNGTRLTVT.